Described below is a single TCR beta chain sequence and its context. Antigen: not known. This specimen belongs to a study of T-cell reconstitution after alpha-beta-depleted transplantation in children. Findings of the study overall: Counts and diversity of T cells one year after transplant came mostly from newly produced T cells. High day-60 TCRbeta diversity in some patients came from surviving recipient T cells and thymic progenitors. Reportedly, only several hundred clones from non-depleted graft cells drove alpha-beta T-cell counts at about two months.

Unique molecular identifiers were used in preparing the TCRbeta library. Each CDR3 protein is one row after TCRdb ran MiXCR on the PCR reads. The data hold 450,000 to 600,000 distinct CDR3 sequences, with roughly a tenth observed a single time. Germline loops: CDR1 MNHEY, CDR2 SMNVEV (reference sequence). V was clipped by 5 bases and J by 5 bases, with 12 bases between them. The CDR3 sequence is 13 residues long. The V call is TRBV27, the J call TRBJ1-1; D possibly corresponds to TRBD1 (6 bases). This clonotype was sampled from a child aged 2 to 15 with inherited bone marrow failure, due to receive a stem cell transplant. Sequencing was performed on PBMCs, taken before TCRalphabeta/CD19-depleted stem cell transplant. The chain's CDR3 is CASSDLGQTEAFF. CDR3 in DNA: TGTGCCAGCAGTGACCTTGGACAGACTGAAGCTTTCTTT.